The present entry profiles one T cell receptor (beta chain) with its context. Antigen specificity is unknown. The data are from a study of T cells in localized non-small cell lung cancer. Whole-study results and caveats: Out of the top 100 tumor clones, a median around 57 were seen in adjacent lung. Longer overall survival was linked to higher blood T cell density.

Measured with immunoSEQ multiplex PCR; TCRdb has only the in-frame clones, and not every one. The sample records about 3,200 clones, 29% being singletons. Trimming pared 8 bases from V and 4 bases from J, leaving 24 bases between. CDR3 length: 16 amino acids. Germline assignment: CDR1 SQVTM and CDR2 ANQGSEA. This receptor was taken from a man aged 40-75 years with stage III lung adenocarcinoma. This chain uses TRBV29-1 with TRBJ2-1; D remains unclear. The sample was lung tumor tissue, taken before any cancer treatment. The CDR3 DNA follows: TGCAGCCCAACAAGTTTGGCGACGTACACTTACAATGAGCAGTTCTTC. Translated: CSPTSLATYTYNEQFF.